The rows below give T cell receptor beta chains drawn from one sample of a study of T cell responses to AZD1222 COVID-19 vaccine. Sequencing used immunoSEQ multiplex PCR; TCRdb keeps in-frame clones, though not all of them. The sample has more than 150,000 clones, just over 90% seen once. The sample in question was peripheral blood, obtained on day 0 of AZD1222 vaccination. These receptors originate from an adult in good health. The conserved cysteine and the conserved F or W are not part of the CDR3 here. D genes are given only for firm matches.

CDR3 length: 15
D gene: TRBD1
V gene: TRBV4-2
CDR3 protein: ASSSSSTGGLNTEAF

CDR3 length: 11
D gene: NA
V gene: TRBV28
CDR3 protein: ASGQGNTGELF

CDR3 length: 14
D gene: NA
V gene: TRBV19
CDR3 protein: ASSIFFPGDNQPQH

CDR3 length: 9
D gene: NA
V gene: TRBV29-1
CDR3 protein: SVEQTGEAF

CDR3 length: 12
D gene: TRBD1
V gene: TRBV18
CDR3 protein: ASSSGQGAYEQY

CDR3 length: 11
D gene: NA
V gene: TRBV5-4
CDR3 protein: ASSLGGIPEQY

CDR3 length: 14
D gene: TRBD2
V gene: TRBV10-2
CDR3 protein: ASSETRSGRTDTQY

CDR3 length: 14
D gene: NA
V gene: TRBV28
CDR3 protein: ASSPPPGSGTDTQY

CDR3 length: 14
D gene: TRBD2
V gene: TRBV9
CDR3 protein: ASSVEAGEGTDTQY

CDR3 length: 12
D gene: TRBD1
V gene: TRBV10-3
CDR3 protein: AIRQGGATGELF

CDR3 length: 13
D gene: NA
V gene: TRBV6-2/TRBV6-3
CDR3 protein: ASSYGGHWNTEAF

CDR3 length: 14
D gene: TRBD1
V gene: TRBV28
CDR3 protein: ASGIPPRDRGNTIY

CDR3 length: 11
D gene: NA
V gene: TRBV19
CDR3 protein: ASSISLNTEAF

CDR3 length: 12
D gene: NA
V gene: TRBV10-3
CDR3 protein: AISERSGVSGYT

CDR3 length: 15
D gene: NA
V gene: TRBV28
CDR3 protein: ASSSYKAGESGEKLF

CDR3 length: 10
D gene: NA
V gene: TRBV14
CDR3 protein: ASSQTAYGYT

CDR3 length: 11
D gene: NA
V gene: TRBV7-3
CDR3 protein: ASSLIGNSPLH

CDR3 length: 12
D gene: NA
V gene: TRBV6-6
CDR3 protein: ASSYVSSNQPQH

CDR3 length: 14
D gene: TRBD2
V gene: TRBV9
CDR3 protein: ASSVTSEGSTDTQY

CDR3 length: 15
D gene: TRBD1
V gene: TRBV5-1
CDR3 protein: ASSLTHPGQPPSPLH

CDR3 length: 12
D gene: TRBD1
V gene: TRBV6-5
CDR3 protein: ASRGDRATDTQY

CDR3 length: 13
D gene: NA
V gene: TRBV5-4
CDR3 protein: ASSSPGLVKETQY